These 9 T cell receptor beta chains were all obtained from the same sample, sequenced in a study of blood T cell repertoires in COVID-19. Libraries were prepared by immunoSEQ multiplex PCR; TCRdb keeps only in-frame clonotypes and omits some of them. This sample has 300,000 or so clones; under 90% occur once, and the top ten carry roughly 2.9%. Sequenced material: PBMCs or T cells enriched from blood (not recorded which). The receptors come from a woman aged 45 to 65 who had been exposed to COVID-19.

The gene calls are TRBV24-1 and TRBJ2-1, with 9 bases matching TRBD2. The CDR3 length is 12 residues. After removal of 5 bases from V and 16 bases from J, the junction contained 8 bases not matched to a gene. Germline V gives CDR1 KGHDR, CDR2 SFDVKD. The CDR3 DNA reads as TGTGCCACCAGTGCCCGGGGCGGGGGGGAATTCTTC. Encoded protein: CATSARGGGEFF.

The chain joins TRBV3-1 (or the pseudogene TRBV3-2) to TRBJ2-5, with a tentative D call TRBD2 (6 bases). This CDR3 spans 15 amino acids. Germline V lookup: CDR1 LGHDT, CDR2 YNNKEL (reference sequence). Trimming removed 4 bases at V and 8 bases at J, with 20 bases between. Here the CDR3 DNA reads TGTGCCAGCAGCCCTGGTAGCGGTGGTGTGATAACCCAGTACTTC. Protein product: CASSPGSGGVITQYF.

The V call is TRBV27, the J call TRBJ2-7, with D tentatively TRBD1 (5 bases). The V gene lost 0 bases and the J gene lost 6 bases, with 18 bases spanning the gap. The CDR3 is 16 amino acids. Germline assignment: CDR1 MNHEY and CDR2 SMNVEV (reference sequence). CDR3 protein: CASSLSPNGTGSEQYF. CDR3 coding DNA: TGTGCCAGCAGTTTATCGCCTAATGGTACAGGCTCCGAGCAGTACTTC.

CDR3 residues: CASSQVGGLNYGYTF. The CDR3 DNA follows: TGTGCCAGCAGCCAAGTTGGGGGCCTAAACTATGGCTACACCTTC. The V call is TRBV3-1 (or the pseudogene TRBV3-2), the J call TRBJ1-2; the D gene is possibly TRBD1 (6 bases). The CDR3 is 15 amino acids. The ends were cut back, 1 base at V and 2 bases at J, with 11 bases in the middle. In germline, CDR1 is LGHDT, CDR2 YNNKEL (reference sequence).

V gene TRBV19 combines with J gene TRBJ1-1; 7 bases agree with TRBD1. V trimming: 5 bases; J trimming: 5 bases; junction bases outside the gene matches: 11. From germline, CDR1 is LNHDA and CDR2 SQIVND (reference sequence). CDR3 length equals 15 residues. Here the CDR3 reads CASSPIDREVTEAFF. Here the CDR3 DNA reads TGTGCCAGTAGTCCGATCGACAGGGAAGTAACTGAAGCTTTCTTT. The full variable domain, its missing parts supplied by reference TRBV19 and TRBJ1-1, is DGGITQSPKYLFRKEGQNVTLSCEQNLNHDAMYWYRQDPGQGLRLIYYSQIVNDFQKGDIAEGYSVSREKKESFPLTVTSAQKNPTAFYLCASSPIDREVTEAFFGQGTRLTVV.

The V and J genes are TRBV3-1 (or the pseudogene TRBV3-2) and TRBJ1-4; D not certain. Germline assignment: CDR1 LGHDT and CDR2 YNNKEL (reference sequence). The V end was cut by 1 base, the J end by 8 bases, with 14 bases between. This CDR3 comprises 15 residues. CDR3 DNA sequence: TGTGCCAGCAGCCAAGTCAGGTTAAAGGCCGAAAAACTGTTTTTT. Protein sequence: CASSQVRLKAEKLFF.

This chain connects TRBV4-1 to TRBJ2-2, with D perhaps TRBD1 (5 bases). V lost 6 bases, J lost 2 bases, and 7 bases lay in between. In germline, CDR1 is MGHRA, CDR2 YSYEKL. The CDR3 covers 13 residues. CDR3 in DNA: TGCGCCAGCAGAAGGGGAAACACCGGGGAGCTGTTTTTT. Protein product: CASRRGNTGELFF.

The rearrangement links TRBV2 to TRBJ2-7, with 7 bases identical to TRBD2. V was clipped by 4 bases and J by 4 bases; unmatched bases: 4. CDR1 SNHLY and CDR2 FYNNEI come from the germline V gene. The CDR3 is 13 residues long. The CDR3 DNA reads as TGTGCCAGCAGTGCGGGGGGACCTTACGAGCAGTACTTC. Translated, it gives CASSAGGPYEQYF.

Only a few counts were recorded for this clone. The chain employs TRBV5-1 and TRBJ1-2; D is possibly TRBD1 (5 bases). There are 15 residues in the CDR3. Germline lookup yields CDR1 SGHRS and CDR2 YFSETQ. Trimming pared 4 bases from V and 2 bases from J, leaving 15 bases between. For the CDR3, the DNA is TGCGCCAGCAGCAGAGCAGGGAGGGGCAACTATGGCTACACCTTC. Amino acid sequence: CASSRAGRGNYGYTF.